This TCR beta chain was identified in a study of blood T cells in healthy people across ages. A sample-barcoded 5' primer and a J-beta primer mix were used in a second PCR of roughly 7 to 12 cycles. TCRdb recomputed calls from the 5' RACE reads with MiXCR, one row per CDR3 protein. The sample shows around 800,000 distinct CDR3 sequences, 55% to 65% of them seen only once. With 1 base removed from V and 7 bases from J, the gap between germline ends came to 17 bases. The CDR3 is made up of 15 amino acids. Germline assignment: CDR1 ENHRY and CDR2 SYGVKD. The receptor was derived from a man between 25 and 39 years old in good health. The chain has TRBV10-3 and TRBJ2-7, with a tentative D call TRBD2 (7 bases). Specimen: blood. This CDR3 reads CAISEYRGAAEEQYF. Here the CDR3 DNA reads TGTGCCATCAGTGAGTATCGGGGGGCCGCGGAGGAGCAGTACTTC.